This TCR beta chain was found in a study of pediatric ulcerative colitis. On this clone itself: Its target is not known.

Controls had normal endoscopy and no IBD diagnosis within a year. Sequencing used immunoSEQ multiplex PCR; TCRdb keeps in-frame clones, though not all of them. The profile shows more than 50,000 clones, 87% of them singletons. The study, taken as a whole, reports: In rectum, acute severe colitis had expanded clones and less diversity. No controls had the two rectal clonotypes shared by ulcerative colitis patients. Blood-rectal clonal overlap within each person was significantly higher in ulcerative colitis patients than controls.

The TCR sequence derives from a boy younger than 18 who was a control in a study of pediatric ulcerative colitis. The specimen sequenced was blood.

The CDR3 coding sequence is TGTGCCAGCAGCTTATATTTCAGGAGCAATCAGCCCCAGCATTTT. Protein: CASSLYFRSNQPQHF. This rearrangement joins TRBV7-2 to TRBJ1-5; D is undetermined. V lost 2 bases, J lost 1 base, and 9 bases lay in between. CDR1 is SGHTA, CDR2 FQGNSA, per germline. This CDR3 has 15 residues.